This T cell receptor beta chain was captured by sequencing in a study of CD8+CD57+ T cells in acquired aplastic anemia. About the research overall: Mean DNA quantity obtained from sorted CD4+ and CD8+ cells was about 3.2 ug.

On this clonotype itself: Its antigen is not known.

Both TCR beta VDJ combination and CDR3 sequence profiling were carried out. Genomic DNA was the template for this profiling. Each CDR3 protein is one row after TCRdb ran MiXCR on the reads. The profile shows 110,000 or so distinct CDR3 sequences, approximately 48% of them singletons. The study, taken as a whole, reports: With respect to CD8+ Simpson's diversity, patients and controls did not differ significantly. Almost 30 CD8+ CDR3 sequences occurred in both the patients and the controls.

Germline V gives CDR1 LNHNV, CDR2 YYDKDF (reference sequence). Trimming cost V 0 bases and J 7 bases, with 4 bases left between them. The length of the CDR3 is 13 residues. The chain links TRBV15 to TRBJ1-6, with D hard to call. The specimen sequenced was sorted CD4+, CD8+, or CD8+CD57+ T cells (not recorded which) from PBMCs. This receptor was identified in a human donor in good health, serving as a control. The CDR3 DNA reads TGTGCCACCAGCAGAGAGGGGAATTCACCCCTCCACTTT. Translating it yields CATSREGNSPLHF.